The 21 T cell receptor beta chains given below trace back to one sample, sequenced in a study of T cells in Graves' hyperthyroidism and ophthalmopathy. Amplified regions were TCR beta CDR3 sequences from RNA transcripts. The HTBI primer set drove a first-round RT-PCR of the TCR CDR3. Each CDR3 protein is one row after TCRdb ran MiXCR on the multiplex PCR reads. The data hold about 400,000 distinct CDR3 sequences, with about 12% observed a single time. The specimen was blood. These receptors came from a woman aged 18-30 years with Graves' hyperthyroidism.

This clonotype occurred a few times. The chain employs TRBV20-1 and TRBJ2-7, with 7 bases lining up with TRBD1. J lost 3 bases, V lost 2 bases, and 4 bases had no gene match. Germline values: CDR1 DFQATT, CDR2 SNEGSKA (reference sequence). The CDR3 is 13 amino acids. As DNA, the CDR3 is TGCAGTGCTAGAAGAGGGGACAGCTACGAGCAGTACTTC. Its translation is CSARRGDSYEQYF.

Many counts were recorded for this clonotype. The CDR3 protein is CASNLSGYGYTF. The CDR3, as DNA: TGTGCCAGCAACTTAAGCGGCTATGGCTACACCTTC. The chain is built from TRBV28 and TRBJ1-2; D not certain. The CDR3 covers 12 residues. The germline V and J ends were trimmed by 7 bases and 4 bases, with 10 bases remaining between them. Germline V gives CDR1 MDHEN, CDR2 SYDVKM.

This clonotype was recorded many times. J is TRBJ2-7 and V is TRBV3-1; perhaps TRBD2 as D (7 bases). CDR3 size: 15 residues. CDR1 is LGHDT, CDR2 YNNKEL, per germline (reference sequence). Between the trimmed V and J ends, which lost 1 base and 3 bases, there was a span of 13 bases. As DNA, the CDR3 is TGTGCCAGCAGCCAAGGCGGGGGCCCTATCTACGAGCAGTACTTC. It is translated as CASSQGGGPIYEQYF.

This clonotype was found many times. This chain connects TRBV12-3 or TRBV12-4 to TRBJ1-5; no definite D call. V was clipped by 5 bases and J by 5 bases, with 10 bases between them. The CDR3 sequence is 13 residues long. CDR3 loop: CASSQEWYQPQHF. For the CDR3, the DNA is TGTGCCAGCAGTCAAGAGTGGTATCAGCCCCAGCATTTT.

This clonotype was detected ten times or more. CDR3 in DNA: TGTGCCACCAGTGATACTAGCGGGAGCCACAATGAGCAGTTCTTC. This encodes CATSDTSGSHNEQFF. The chain recombines TRBV24-1 with TRBJ2-1, with TRBD2 matching 11 bases. CDR1 is KGHDR and CDR2 is SFDVKD in the germline V gene. Trimming took 3 bases from V and 5 from J; bases not matched to a gene: 2. The CDR3 has 15 residues.

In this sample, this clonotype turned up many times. CDR3 DNA sequence: TGTGCCAGCAGTTACAGGGAGACCTACGAGCAGTACTTC. Its translation: CASSYRETYEQYF. The chain employs TRBV6-2 or TRBV6-3 and TRBJ2-7, with a possible D match to TRBD2 (5 bases). The CDR3 contains 13 residues. V dropped 2 bases and J dropped 2 bases, with 7 bases sitting between them. Germline V lookup: CDR1 MNHEY, CDR2 SVGEGT.

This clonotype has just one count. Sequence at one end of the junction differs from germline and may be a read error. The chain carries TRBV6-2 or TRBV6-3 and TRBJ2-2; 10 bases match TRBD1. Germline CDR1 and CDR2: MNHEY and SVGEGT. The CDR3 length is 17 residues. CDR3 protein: CASSSPGQGLYTGGLFF. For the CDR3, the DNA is TGTGCCAGCAGTTCACCGGGACAGGGGTTGTACACCGGGGGGCTGTTTTTT.

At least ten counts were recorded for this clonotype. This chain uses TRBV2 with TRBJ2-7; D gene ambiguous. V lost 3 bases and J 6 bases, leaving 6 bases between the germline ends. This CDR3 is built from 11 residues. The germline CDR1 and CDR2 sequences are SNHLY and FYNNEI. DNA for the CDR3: TGTGCCAGCAGTGATTTAACCGAGCAGTACTTC. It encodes CASSDLTEQYF.

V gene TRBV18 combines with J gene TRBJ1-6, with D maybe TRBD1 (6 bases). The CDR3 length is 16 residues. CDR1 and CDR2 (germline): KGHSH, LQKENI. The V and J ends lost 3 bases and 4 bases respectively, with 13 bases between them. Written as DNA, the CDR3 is TGTGCCAGCTCACCGACAGGAATCCGATATAATTCACCCCTCCACTTT. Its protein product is CASSPTGIRYNSPLHF.

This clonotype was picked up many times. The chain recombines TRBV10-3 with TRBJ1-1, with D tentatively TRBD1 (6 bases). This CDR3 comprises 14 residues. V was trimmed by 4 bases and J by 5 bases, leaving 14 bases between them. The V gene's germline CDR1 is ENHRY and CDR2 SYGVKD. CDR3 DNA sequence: TGTGCCATCAGTGTCGGGCAGGGGTTTACTGAAGCTTTCTTT. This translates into CAISVGQGFTEAFF.

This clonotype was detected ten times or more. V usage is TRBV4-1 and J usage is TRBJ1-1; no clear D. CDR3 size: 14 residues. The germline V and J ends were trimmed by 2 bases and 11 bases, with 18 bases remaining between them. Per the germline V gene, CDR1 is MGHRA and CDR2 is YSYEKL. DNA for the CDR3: TGCGCCAGCAGCCAAACCCCTGCCGGGTACGGGGCTTTCTTT. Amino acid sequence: CASSQTPAGYGAFF.

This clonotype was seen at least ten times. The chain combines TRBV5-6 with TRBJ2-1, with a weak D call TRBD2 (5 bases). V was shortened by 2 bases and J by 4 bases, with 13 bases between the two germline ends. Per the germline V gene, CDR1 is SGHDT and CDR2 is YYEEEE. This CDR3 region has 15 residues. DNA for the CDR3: TGTGCCAGCAGCTTTGGGTGGGAGATATACAATGAGCAGTTCTTC. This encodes CASSFGWEIYNEQFF.

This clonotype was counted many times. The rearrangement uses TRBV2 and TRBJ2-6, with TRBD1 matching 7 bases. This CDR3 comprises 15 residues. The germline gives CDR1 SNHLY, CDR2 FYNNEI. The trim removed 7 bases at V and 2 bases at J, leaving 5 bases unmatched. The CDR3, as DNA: TGTGCCAGCATGGGCAGGGGGACTGGGGCCAACGTCCTGACTTTC. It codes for CASMGRGTGANVLTF.

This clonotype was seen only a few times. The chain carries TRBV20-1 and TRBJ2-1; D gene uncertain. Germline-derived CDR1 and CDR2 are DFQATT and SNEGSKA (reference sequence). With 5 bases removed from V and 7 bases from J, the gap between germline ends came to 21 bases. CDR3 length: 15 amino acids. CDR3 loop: CSAPQPPWQRNEQFF. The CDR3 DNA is TGCAGTGCTCCCCAACCCCCTTGGCAGAGGAATGAGCAGTTCTTC.

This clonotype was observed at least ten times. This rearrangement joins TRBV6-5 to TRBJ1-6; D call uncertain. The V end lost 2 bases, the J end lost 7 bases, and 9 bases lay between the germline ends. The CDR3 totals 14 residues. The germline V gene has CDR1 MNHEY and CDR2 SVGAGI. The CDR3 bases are TGTGCCAGCAGTTACGCTCTGAGGAATTCACCCCTCCACTTT. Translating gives CASSYALRNSPLHF.

CDR3 coding DNA: TGTGCCGCACTACGGGGTTATAGCAATCAGCCCCAGCATTTT. Its protein is CAALRGYSNQPQHF. The genes are TRBV28 and TRBJ1-5; no firm D call. Germline values: CDR1 MDHEN, CDR2 SYDVKM. V dropped 11 bases and J dropped 0 bases, with 14 bases sitting between them. The CDR3 is 14 residues long.

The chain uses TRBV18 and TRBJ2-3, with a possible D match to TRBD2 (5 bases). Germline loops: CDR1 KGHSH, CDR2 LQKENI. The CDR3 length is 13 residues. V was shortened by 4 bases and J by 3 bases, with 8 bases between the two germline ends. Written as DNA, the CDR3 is TGTGCCAGCTCACTTTGGGAGACAGATACGCAGTATTTT. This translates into CASSLWETDTQYF.

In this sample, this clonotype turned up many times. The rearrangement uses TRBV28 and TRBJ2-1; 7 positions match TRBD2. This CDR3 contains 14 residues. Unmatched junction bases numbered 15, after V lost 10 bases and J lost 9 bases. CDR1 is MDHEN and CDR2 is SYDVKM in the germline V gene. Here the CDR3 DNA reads TGTGCCACCGCGAGGGGCGGGAGTGGGAGTGAGCAGTTCTTC. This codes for CATARGGSGSEQFF.

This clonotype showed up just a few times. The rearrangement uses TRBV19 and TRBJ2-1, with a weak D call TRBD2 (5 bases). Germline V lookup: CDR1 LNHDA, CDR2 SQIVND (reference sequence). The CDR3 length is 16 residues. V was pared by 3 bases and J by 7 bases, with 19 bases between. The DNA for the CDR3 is TGTGCCAGTAGTATCGAGGGAACGGAGGCTTGGAATGAGCAGTTCTTC. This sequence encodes CASSIEGTEAWNEQFF.

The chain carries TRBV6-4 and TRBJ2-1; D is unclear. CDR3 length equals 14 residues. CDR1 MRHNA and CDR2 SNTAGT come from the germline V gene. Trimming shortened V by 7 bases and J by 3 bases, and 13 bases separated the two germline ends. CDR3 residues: CASKPQTGYNEQFF. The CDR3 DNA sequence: TGTGCCAGCAAACCTCAAACGGGCTACAATGAGCAGTTCTTC.

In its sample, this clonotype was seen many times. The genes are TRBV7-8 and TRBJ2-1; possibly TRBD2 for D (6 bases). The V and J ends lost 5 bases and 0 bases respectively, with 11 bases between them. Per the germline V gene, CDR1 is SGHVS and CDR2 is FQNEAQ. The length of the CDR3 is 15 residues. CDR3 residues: CASSNRDFSYNEQFF. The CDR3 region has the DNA TGTGCCAGCAGCAACCGGGACTTCTCCTACAATGAGCAGTTCTTC.